Each of the 22 T cell receptor beta chains below was sequenced from the same sample in a study of shared clonotypes between healthy human individuals. The method was immunoSEQ multiplex PCR; TCRdb's version includes in-frame clones alone and lacks a portion of them. The sample carries a few million clones, almost 96% recorded once. Sequencing input: naive CD4+ T cells sorted from blood. Subset described: CD45RA+ positively selected. Source of these receptors: a man between 18 and 35 years old in good health.

This chain joins TRBV28 and TRBJ1-2; D is possibly TRBD1 (5 bases). V dropped 5 bases and J dropped 5 bases, with 18 bases sitting between them. This CDR3 is built from 15 residues. Germline-derived CDR1 and CDR2 are MDHEN and SYDVKM. CDR3 protein: CASSVQDRPLYGYTF. The CDR3 coding sequence is TGTGCCAGCAGTGTACAGGACCGACCCCTATATGGCTACACCTTC.

V gene TRBV2 combines with J gene TRBJ2-5, with 8 bases fitting TRBD1. With V trimmed by 5 bases and J by 5 bases, 7 bases remained unmatched. Germline V gene sequence: CDR1 SNHLY, CDR2 FYNNEI. CDR3 length: 14 amino acids. CDR3 DNA: TGTGCCAGCAGTAGCGACAGGGGTGGCGAGACCCAGTACTTC. It yields the protein CASSSDRGGETQYF.

This rearrangement joins TRBV5-1 to TRBJ1-2; 8 bases are shared with TRBD1. CDR3 size: 17 residues. Germline values: CDR1 SGHRS, CDR2 YFSETQ. V lost 3 bases and J lost 0; bases outside the gene matches: 10. CDR3 sequence reads: CASSWGGQAAANYGYTF. The CDR3 coding sequence is TGCGCCAGCAGCTGGGGGGGACAGGCCGCAGCTAACTATGGCTACACCTTC.

This chain uses TRBV7-3 with TRBJ2-1; 9 nucleotides match TRBD2. Germline values: CDR1 SGHTA, CDR2 FQGTGA. The CDR3 is 17 amino acids. Trimming cost V 5 bases and J 1 base; bases outside gene matches: 9. The CDR3 sequence is CASSLKAGGVSYNEQFF. CDR3 DNA sequence: TGTGCCAGCAGCCTAAAAGCGGGGGGCGTTTCCTACAATGAGCAGTTCTTC.

The chain couples TRBV28 to TRBJ2-5; the D gene is possibly TRBD2 (6 bases). Trimming pared 3 bases from V and 7 bases from J, leaving 18 bases between. The germline CDR1 and CDR2 sequences are MDHEN and SYDVKM. CDR3 length: 15 amino acids. The CDR3 coding sequence is TGTGCCAGCAGTTTCGCGGGACCCAGCACGTGGACCCAGTACTTC. This gives the protein CASSFAGPSTWTQYF.

The V call is TRBV5-1, the J call TRBJ2-3; 9 nucleotides line up with TRBD2. The V gene's germline CDR1 is SGHRS and CDR2 YFSETQ. Trimming took 2 bases from V and 4 from J; bases not matched to a gene: 5. This CDR3 has 15 amino acids. CDR3 amino acids: CASSLAGGIPDTQYF. CDR3 DNA: TGCGCCAGCAGCTTAGCGGGAGGAATCCCAGATACGCAGTATTTT.

V is TRBV2 and J is TRBJ1-1; D gene uncertain. From germline, CDR1 is SNHLY and CDR2 FYNNEI. This CDR3 has 13 amino acids. Trimming stripped 4 bases from V and 0 bases from J, with 6 bases between. CDR3 sequence (DNA): TGTGCCAGCAGTGCTTACATGAACACTGAAGCTTTCTTT. Amino acids: CASSAYMNTEAFF.

This chain uses TRBV27 with TRBJ2-1; TRBD2 agrees at 13 bases. This CDR3 has 20 amino acids. The trim removed 5 bases at V and 10 bases at J, leaving 23 bases unmatched. Germline loops: CDR1 MNHEY, CDR2 SMNVEV (reference sequence). The CDR3 spells CASSSPTRTSGRLLRGEQFF. DNA of the CDR3: TGTGCCAGCAGTAGCCCCACTCGGACTAGCGGGAGACTCCTCAGGGGCGAGCAGTTCTTC.

The genes are TRBV6-5 and TRBJ2-2, with D possibly being TRBD2 (5 bases). The V end was cut by 5 bases, the J end by 8 bases, with 12 bases between. Germline V lookup: CDR1 MNHEY, CDR2 SVGAGI. This CDR3 has 13 residues. The CDR3 nucleotides are TGTGCCAGCAGTCGGCTAGCCGCAGGGGAGCTGTTTTTT. Encoded protein: CASSRLAAGELFF.

The chain couples TRBV7-9 to TRBJ1-1; weak D call: TRBD1 (5 bases). V was trimmed by 6 bases and J by 0 bases, leaving 8 bases between them. The CDR3 contains 13 residues. CDR1 and CDR2 from the germline V gene are SEHNR and FQNEAQ (reference sequence). The CDR3 bases are TGTGCCAGCAGTGAAGGGGTGAACACTGAAGCTTTCTTT. This encodes CASSEGVNTEAFF.

J is TRBJ2-2 and V is TRBV5-1; possible D gene TRBD1, 6 bases. The germline V gene encodes CDR1 SGHRS and CDR2 YFSETQ. The length of the CDR3 is 16 residues. Deletions cut 1 base from V and 1 base from J, with 11 bases between. As DNA, the CDR3 is TGCGCCAGCAGCTTGCCCGGACAGTGGAACACCGGGGAGCTGTTTTTT. Protein sequence: CASSLPGQWNTGELFF.

The J gene is TRBJ2-7, the V gene TRBV19, with D tentatively TRBD2 (6 bases). The CDR3 contains 15 residues. The germline CDR1 and CDR2 sequences are LNHDA and SQIVND (reference sequence). V was pared by 6 bases and J by 3 bases, with 18 bases between. CDR3 residues: CASSRGGVVVYEQYF. As DNA, the CDR3 is TGTGCCAGTAGCCGCGGAGGGGTGGTTGTCTACGAGCAGTACTTC. Variable domain in full (rest from reference TRBV19 and TRBJ2-7): DGGITQSPKYLFRKEGQNVTLSCEQNLNHDAMYWYRQDPGQGLRLIYYSQIVNDFQKGDIAEGYSVSREKKESFPLTVTSAQKNPTAFYLCASSRGGVVVYEQYFGPGTRLTVT.

The chain recombines TRBV19 with TRBJ1-6; D possibly corresponds to TRBD1 (6 bases). The CDR3 spans 15 residues. The germline V gene has CDR1 LNHDA and CDR2 SQIVND (reference sequence). V dropped 2 bases and J dropped 7 bases, with 12 bases sitting between them. This CDR3 reads CASSIRGLPNSPLHF. The DNA for the CDR3 is TGTGCCAGTAGTATACGGGGGCTGCCGAATTCACCCCTCCACTTT.

The V gene is TRBV5-4, the J gene TRBJ2-7; the D is unclear. Germline CDR1 SGHNT, CDR2 YYREEE (reference sequence). The CDR3 is 14 residues long. The germline V and J ends were trimmed by 2 bases and 2 bases, with 11 bases remaining between them. This chain's CDR3 is CASSFRGEPYEQYF. CDR3 DNA: TGTGCCAGCAGCTTCAGAGGAGAGCCCTACGAGCAGTACTTC.

This clone was found once. The rearrangement uses TRBV9 and TRBJ2-1; TRBD2 matches 9 bases. Trimming cost V 4 bases and J 9 bases; bases outside gene matches: 14. The CDR3 is made up of 16 amino acids. In germline, CDR1 is SGDLS, CDR2 YYNGEE. The CDR3 nucleotides are TGTGCCAGCAGCCCCCGGACGGGGCGGGAGGGGAGTGAGCAGTTCTTC. It translates to CASSPRTGREGSEQFF.

The rearrangement links TRBV9 to TRBJ2-3; TRBD2 aligns across 9 bases. Germline-derived CDR1 and CDR2 are SGDLS and YYNGEE. The V gene end was trimmed by 7 bases and the J gene end by 2 bases; junction bases not matched to a gene: 11. The CDR3 length is 16 residues. The chain's CDR3 is CASGSSGGFPTDTQYF. Written as DNA, the CDR3 is TGTGCCAGCGGATCGAGCGGGGGGTTCCCCACAGATACGCAGTATTTT. The whole variable domain, remainder taken from reference TRBV9 and TRBJ2-3, is DSGVTQTPKHLITATGQRVTLRCSPRSGDLSVYWYQQSLDQGLQFLIQYYNGEERAKGNILERFSAQQFPDLHSELNLSSLELGDSALYFCASGSSGGFPTDTQYFGPGTRLTVL.

The V gene is TRBV6-5, the J gene TRBJ2-7, with D uncertain. V was pared by 2 bases and J by 3 bases, with 8 bases between. This CDR3 region has 13 residues. Germline V lookup: CDR1 MNHEY, CDR2 SVGAGI. The CDR3 spells CASSYNTGYEQYF. CDR3 DNA: TGTGCCAGCAGTTACAATACGGGCTACGAGCAGTACTTC.

Concerning this clone: The sample contains more than one DNA sequence encoding this CDR3. The gene calls are TRBV28 and TRBJ2-2; a possible D gene is TRBD1 (6 bases). This CDR3 contains 14 residues. V lost 6 bases and J lost 1, with 9 bases in between. Germline values: CDR1 MDHEN, CDR2 SYDVKM. The CDR3 nucleotides are TGTGCCAGCAGCACGGGACAGAACACCGGGGAGCTGTTTTTT. This codes for CASSTGQNTGELFF.

This chain joins TRBV19 and TRBJ1-5, with 8 positions matching TRBD1. The ends lost 4 bases at V and 3 bases at J; junction bases unmatched: 8. The CDR3 sequence is 16 residues long. Germline loops: CDR1 LNHDA, CDR2 SQIVND (reference sequence). CDR3 sequence: CASSKLGQGSNQPQHF. The DNA of the CDR3 is TGTGCCAGTAGTAAGCTCGGACAGGGCTCCAATCAGCCCCAGCATTTT.

Turning to this clone: The sample holds other DNA sequences that translate to the same CDR3. The chain joins TRBV9 to TRBJ1-1; D is undetermined. The CDR3 spans 13 residues. Trimming pared 0 bases from V and 4 bases from J, leaving 7 bases between. Germline V gene data show CDR1 as SGDLS and CDR2 as YYNGEE. The CDR3 spells CASSVAPGTEAFF. CDR3 DNA sequence: TGTGCCAGCAGCGTAGCTCCGGGCACTGAAGCTTTCTTT.

This rearrangement joins TRBV7-8 to TRBJ2-1, with a tentative D call TRBD1 (6 bases). This CDR3 contains 13 residues. The germline CDR1 and CDR2 sequences are SGHVS and FQNEAQ. Deletions cut 3 bases from V and 8 bases from J, with 11 bases between. The CDR3 DNA reads TGTGCCAGCAGCTTTGCACAGGGCTATGAGCAGTTCTTC. This encodes CASSFAQGYEQFF.

The sample holds one count of this clone. CDR3 DNA sequence: TGTGCCAGCAGGACGAGGCAGGGAGGATTTGGGGCCAACGTCCTGACTTTC. Amino acid sequence: CASRTRQGGFGANVLTF. V is TRBV2 and J is TRBJ2-6; weak D call: TRBD2 (6 bases). Trimming stripped 6 bases from V and 3 bases from J, with 18 bases between. The CDR3 is 17 amino acids. Per the germline V gene, CDR1 is SNHLY and CDR2 is FYNNEI. Using reference TRBV2 and TRBJ2-6 for the parts outside the CDR3, the full variable domain is EPEVTQTPSHQVTQMGQEVILRCVPISNHLYFYWYRQILGQKVEFLVSFYNNEISEKSEIFDDQFSVERPDGSNFTLKIRSTKLEDSAMYFCASRTRQGGFGANVLTFGAGSRLTVL.